The next 18 T cell receptor beta chains were all read from a single sample in a study of T cells in Graves' hyperthyroidism and ophthalmopathy. Researchers amplified the TCR beta CDR3 regions from RNA transcripts. When the TCR CDR3 underwent first-round RT-PCR, the HTBI primer set was used. MiXCR, run by TCRdb on the multiplex PCR reads, gives a single entry per CDR3 protein. The sample holds under 400,000 distinct CDR3 sequences, around 16% seen once. What was sequenced was blood. The receptors originated from a woman aged 18-35 years with Graves' hyperthyroidism that later progressed to Graves' ophthalmopathy.

This clonotype was found many times. The chain is built from TRBV7-2 and TRBJ1-5; D is unclear. Germline V gives CDR1 SGHTA, CDR2 FQGNSA. The germline V and J ends were trimmed by 5 bases and 1 base, with 6 bases remaining between them. CDR3 length equals 13 residues. The CDR3, as DNA: TGTGCCAGCAGCCCGTGGAGCAATCAGCCCCAGCATTTT. This encodes CASSPWSNQPQHF.

The CDR3 nucleotides are TGTGCCAGCAGCTTACTGAACAGGGGGGGATTCTCTGGGGCCAACGTCCTGACTTTC. Residues: CASSLLNRGGFSGANVLTF. The chain combines TRBV7-8 with TRBJ2-6; possible D gene TRBD1, 8 bases. The germline V gene has CDR1 SGHVS and CDR2 FQNEAQ. The CDR3 covers 19 residues. The V gene lost 2 bases and the J gene lost 0 bases, with 17 bases spanning the gap.

This clonotype was picked up many times. The chain has TRBV15 and TRBJ2-7; D tentatively reads TRBD1 or TRBD2 (6 bases each). The V end was cut by 5 bases, the J end by 0 bases, with 11 bases between. This CDR3 contains 14 residues. Per the germline V gene, CDR1 is LNHNV and CDR2 is YYDKDF (reference sequence). The CDR3 spells CATSRGTFSYEQYF. CDR3 coding DNA: TGTGCCACCAGCCGGGGGACATTCTCCTACGAGCAGTACTTC.

In this sample, this clonotype turned up a few times. The rearrangement uses TRBV7-2 and TRBJ2-3, with TRBD1 as a possible D gene (6 bases). The CDR3 is made up of 15 amino acids. Germline CDR1 and CDR2: SGHTA and FQGNSA. V shed 4 bases and J shed 2 bases, with 13 bases lying between them. In DNA form, the CDR3 reads TGTGCCAGCAGCTCACCGGGACACCCCACAGATACGCAGTATTTT. Protein: CASSSPGHPTDTQYF.

About this clonotype: Being one base from a much bigger clone, this may be a read error. The chain recombines TRBV18 with TRBJ2-7, with no clear D. The germline CDR1 and CDR2 sequences are KGHSH and LQKENI. This CDR3 contains 15 residues. Here the CDR3 DNA reads TGTGCCAGCTCACCACAGTTAGCCGAATCCTACGAGAAGTACTTC. Its protein product is CASSPQLAESYEKYF.

This clonotype was detected many times. V gene TRBV7-9 combines with J gene TRBJ2-7; D could derive from TRBD1 or TRBD2 (5 bases each). Trimming pared 1 base from V and 1 base from J, leaving 11 bases between. Germline V lookup: CDR1 SEHNR, CDR2 FQNEAQ (reference sequence). This CDR3 is built from 15 residues. CDR3 region: CASSLGGARSYEQYF. DNA of the CDR3: TGTGCCAGCAGCTTAGGAGGGGCTCGGTCCTACGAGCAGTACTTC.

This clonotype has just a few counts. The chain is built from TRBV5-4 and TRBJ2-2; no definite D call. Per germline, CDR1 SGHNT and CDR2 YYREEE (reference sequence). CDR3 size: 12 residues. Trimming shortened V by 4 bases and J by 6 bases, and 7 bases separated the two germline ends. The CDR3: CASSPSPGELFF. In DNA, the CDR3 is TGTGCCAGCAGCCCAAGCCCCGGGGAGCTGTTTTTT.

Ten or more counts support this clonotype. The chain couples TRBV20-1 to TRBJ2-1; D remains unclear. V gave up 1 base and J gave up 1 base, with 11 bases separating them. Germline V CDR1 and CDR2: DFQATT, SNEGSKA (reference sequence). This CDR3 is 15 amino acids long. CDR3 loop: CSARVKSVSYNEQFF. The CDR3 region has the DNA TGCAGTGCTAGAGTTAAAAGCGTGTCCTACAATGAGCAGTTCTTC.

This clonotype has at least ten counts. V is TRBV2 and J is TRBJ2-7; D possibly corresponds to TRBD1 (5 bases). CDR1 and CDR2 from the germline V gene are SNHLY and FYNNEI. The CDR3 is 12 residues long. Between the trimmed V and J ends, which lost 5 bases and 4 bases, there was a span of 9 bases. CDR3 in DNA: TGTGCCAGCAGTTACTACAGGTACGAGCAGTACTTC. Residues: CASSYYRYEQYF.

This clonotype was found many times. V gene TRBV11-2 combines with J gene TRBJ2-1; D is unresolved. Trimming shortened V by 0 bases and J by 4 bases, and 7 bases separated the two germline ends. There are 14 residues in the CDR3. The germline CDR1 and CDR2 sequences are SGHAT and FQNNGV. CDR3 DNA sequence: TGTGCCAGCAGCTTAGACGGACGGTACAATGAGCAGTTCTTC. Translated: CASSLDGRYNEQFF.

For the CDR3, the DNA is TGTGCCAGCAGCTTGAACTCCCGCAATCAGCCCCAGCATTTT. Translated: CASSLNSRNQPQHF. This chain uses TRBV5-8 with TRBJ1-5, with no clear D. This CDR3 has 14 residues. Per germline, CDR1 SGHTS and CDR2 YDEGEE. V was pared by 1 base and J by 2 bases, with 7 bases between.

The chain recombines TRBV20-1 with TRBJ2-7; possibly TRBD1 or TRBD2 for D (6 bases each). V gave up 8 bases and J gave up 2 bases, with 22 bases separating them. Germline CDR1 and CDR2: DFQATT and SNEGSKA (reference sequence). This CDR3 is 15 amino acids long. The CDR3 bases are TGCAGTACCACGGGGGCGGGTCGGGACCCCTACGAGCAGTACTTC. This gives the protein CSTTGAGRDPYEQYF.

Comments on this clonotype: One end of the junction fails to match germline, which may point to a read error. The chain is built from TRBV3-1 and TRBJ2-7; D ambiguous. The CDR3 sequence is 11 residues long. Germline V lookup: CDR1 LGHDT, CDR2 YNNKEL (reference sequence). The CDR3 DNA sequence: TGTGCCTGCAGCCATCACTACGAGCAGTACTTC. Translated, it gives CACSHHYEQYF.

This clonotype was seen many times. The chain couples TRBV28 to TRBJ2-5, with TRBD2 matching over 7 bases. The CDR3 loop spans 14 amino acids. Germline assignment: CDR1 MDHEN and CDR2 SYDVKM. Unmatched junction bases numbered 5, after V lost 3 bases and J lost 4 bases. The CDR3 reads CASSFRREGETQYF. CDR3 DNA sequence: TGTGCCAGCAGTTTCCGCAGGGAGGGAGAGACCCAGTACTTC. Based on the CDR3 plus reference TRBV28 and TRBJ2-5, the full variable domain is DVKVTQSSRYLVKRTGEKVFLECVQDMDHENMFWYRQDPGLGLRLIYFSYDVKMKEKGDIPEGYSVSREKKERFSLILESASTNQTSMYLCASSFRREGETQYFGPGTRLLVL.

This clonotype was detected many times. The rearrangement uses TRBV6-1 and TRBJ2-2, with 7 bases that match TRBD1. Trimming at V came to 6 bases and at J to 5 bases, leaving 6 bases not matched to a gene. CDR3 length: 14 residues. CDR1 MNHNS and CDR2 SASEGT come from the germline V gene. CDR3 protein: CASRTGSGTGELFF. The CDR3 region has the DNA TGTGCCAGCAGGACAGGGTCGGGAACCGGGGAGCTGTTTTTT.

The rearrangement uses TRBV6-4 and TRBJ2-2; a possible D gene is TRBD2 (5 bases). Germline lookup yields CDR1 MRHNA and CDR2 SNTAGT. With 3 bases removed from V and 2 bases from J, the gap between germline ends came to 7 bases. The length of the CDR3 is 14 residues. The DNA of the CDR3 is TGTGCCAGCAGTGATAGACTAAACACCGGGGAGCTGTTTTTT. Amino acids: CASSDRLNTGELFF.

The table lists this clonotype with a few counts. The chain combines TRBV28 with TRBJ2-7; no clear D gene. CDR3 length: 16 amino acids. The germline V gene encodes CDR1 MDHEN and CDR2 SYDVKM. Trimming left V 4 bases short and J 0 bases short, with 16 bases between. As DNA, the CDR3 is TGTGCCAGCAGTTCCCCCATTCGACGGAGCTCCTACGAGCAGTACTTC. Translated, it gives CASSSPIRRSSYEQYF.

The gene calls are TRBV24-1 and TRBJ1-2; D unresolved. The ends were cut back, 5 bases at V and 6 bases at J, with 9 bases in the middle. The CDR3 totals 12 residues. Germline V lookup: CDR1 KGHDR, CDR2 SFDVKD. The CDR3 loop is CATSAPGDGYTF. The CDR3 coding sequence is TGTGCCACCAGTGCCCCTGGGGATGGCTACACCTTC.